These 27 T cell receptor beta chains were all obtained from the same sample, sequenced in a study of T cells after yellow fever vaccination. Each CDR3 protein is one row after TCRdb ran MiXCR on the 5' RACE reads. Counted here are approximately 450,000 distinct CDR3 sequences, about 17% occurring once; the ten biggest clones make up 15% to 20%. The sample was PBMCs, taken before the yellow fever booster vaccination. The receptor source for this set is a young man who received the YFV17D yellow fever vaccine.

V usage is TRBV5-1 and J usage is TRBJ2-3; D unclear. V was pared by 4 bases and J by 3 bases, with 12 bases between. The CDR3 has 14 residues. CDR1 is SGHRS and CDR2 is YFSETQ in the germline V gene. The CDR3 DNA reads TGCGCCAGCAGCAAGTACCAGAGGACAGATACGCAGTATTTT. This gives the protein CASSKYQRTDTQYF.

CDR3 nucleotides: TGTGCCAGCAGTTTAATAGGGGGATTCGGCAATGAGCAGTTCTTC. Translating it yields CASSLIGGFGNEQFF. The J gene is TRBJ2-1, the V gene TRBV12-3 or TRBV12-4; possible D gene TRBD1, 6 bases. Trimming left V 2 bases short and J 6 bases short, with 14 bases between. The length of the CDR3 is 15 residues.

This clonotype was found a few times. V gene TRBV20-1 combines with J gene TRBJ2-7, with 7 positions matching TRBD1. The germline gives CDR1 DFQATT, CDR2 SNEGSKA (reference sequence). The CDR3 has 14 amino acids. V dropped 5 bases and J dropped 0; count of bases not matched to a gene: 7. The chain's CDR3 is CSAGPGTASYEQYF. In DNA, the CDR3 is TGCAGTGCTGGCCCCGGGACAGCCTCCTACGAGCAGTACTTC.

V is TRBV4-3 and J is TRBJ1-2, with D perhaps matching TRBD1 (5 bases). CDR3 length equals 15 residues. Germline V gene data show CDR1 as LGHNA and CDR2 as YSLEER. Trimming took 1 base from V and 6 from J, leaving 15 bases between them. This CDR3 is CASSQVEGRGDGYTF. The CDR3 DNA reads as TGCGCCAGCAGCCAAGTTGAGGGAAGGGGAGATGGCTACACCTTC.

This clonotype was seen more than once but under ten times. This chain joins TRBV7-2 and TRBJ2-5; D gene uncertain. The germline V gene encodes CDR1 SGHTA and CDR2 FQGNSA. V lost 2 bases and J 0 bases, leaving 13 bases between the germline ends. The CDR3 sequence is 16 residues long. The CDR3 region is CASSLMPHSNQETQYF. CDR3 DNA: TGTGCCAGCAGCTTAATGCCCCACAGTAACCAAGAGACCCAGTACTTC. Supplemented by reference TRBV7-2 and TRBJ2-5, the full variable domain reads GAGVSQSPSNKVTEKGKDVELRCDPISGHTALYWYRQSLGQGLEFLIYFQGNSAPDKSGLPSDRFSAERTGGSVSTLTIQRTQQEDSAVYLCASSLMPHSNQETQYFGPGTRLLVL.

This clonotype was seen more than once but under ten times. The chain recombines TRBV20-1 with TRBJ2-5, with 11 bases that match TRBD2. CDR3 size: 15 residues. From germline, CDR1 is DFQATT and CDR2 SNEGSKA (reference sequence). J was trimmed by 5 bases and V by 2 bases; bases with no gene match: 7. CDR3 residues: CSARKTSGERETQYF. DNA for the CDR3: TGCAGTGCTAGAAAGACTAGCGGGGAGAGGGAGACCCAGTACTTC.

The J gene is TRBJ2-1, the V gene TRBV6-1, with 9 bases matching TRBD1. The V and J ends lost 10 bases and 2 bases, in that order; junction bases with no gene match: 15. The CDR3 is 17 residues long. Germline V gene data show CDR1 as MNHNS and CDR2 as SASEGT. CDR3 sequence reads: CATGRAGTGPTYNEQFF. The CDR3 DNA reads TGTGCCACAGGCCGGGCTGGGACAGGGCCGACCTACAATGAGCAGTTCTTC.

The gene calls are TRBV6-1 and TRBJ2-7; maybe TRBD1 (5 bases). The CDR3 length is 14 residues. Between the trimmed V and J ends, which lost 2 bases and 2 bases, there was a span of 10 bases. CDR1 MNHNS and CDR2 SASEGT come from the germline V gene. In DNA form, the CDR3 reads TGTGCCAGCAGTGAATTCAGGGCCCCCTACGAGCAGTACTTC. It specifies CASSEFRAPYEQYF.

This clonotype was observed a handful of times. The rearrangement joins TRBV15 to TRBJ1-4, with TRBD1 identical over 7 bases. The junction had 10 bases not matched to a gene; V was cut back by 3 bases and J by 6 bases. The CDR3 is 16 residues long. Germline V gene sequence: CDR1 LNHNV, CDR2 YYDKDF (reference sequence). The CDR3 DNA sequence: TGTGCCACCAGCAGGACAGGGCATTCCGGGGATGAAAAACTGTTTTTT. Amino acids: CATSRTGHSGDEKLFF.

The V call is TRBV6-4, the J call TRBJ1-1; D is unresolved. Trimming left V 3 bases short and J 1 base short, with 21 bases between. Germline values: CDR1 MRHNA, CDR2 SNTAGT. The CDR3 runs to 18 residues. DNA of the CDR3: TGTGCCAGCAGTGATCCAATAGAGGTCGCAGTGCCGAACACTGAAGCTTTCTTT. Its translation is CASSDPIEVAVPNTEAFF.

The V gene is TRBV10-3, the J gene TRBJ1-2; no firm D call. There are 15 residues in the CDR3. Germline CDR1 ENHRY, CDR2 SYGVKD. Between the trimmed V and J ends, which lost 4 bases and 3 bases, there was a span of 15 bases. DNA of the CDR3: TGTGCCATCAGTGCAGCAGGCGGAAGTGACTATGGCTACACCTTC. Residues: CAISAAGGSDYGYTF.

This clonotype came up many times. The chain has TRBV10-2 and TRBJ2-2, with a weak D call TRBD1 (6 bases). The CDR3 runs 14 residues. CDR1 is WSHSY, CDR2 SAAADI, per germline. V dropped 2 bases and J dropped 4 bases, with 8 bases sitting between them. As DNA, the CDR3 is TGCGCCAGCAGTGAGGGCAGGGGCACCGGGGAGCTGTTTTTT. This gives the protein CASSEGRGTGELFF.

This clonotype has only a few counts. The chain has TRBV11-2 and TRBJ2-3; D ambiguous. This CDR3 spans 15 amino acids. V was shortened by 3 bases and J by 1 base, with 11 bases between the two germline ends. Germline V CDR1 and CDR2: SGHAT, FQNNGV. The CDR3 DNA follows: TGTGCCAGCAGCTTCCTTGGGCAGGGCACAGATACGCAGTATTTT. This translates into CASSFLGQGTDTQYF.

This clonotype has ten or more counts. This chain joins TRBV20-1 and TRBJ2-7; tentative D call: TRBD2 (6 bases). Trimming pared 6 bases from V and 2 bases from J, leaving 11 bases between. The CDR3 consists of 12 residues. CDR1 DFQATT and CDR2 SNEGSKA come from the germline V gene (reference sequence). The CDR3, as DNA: TGCAGTGCCCCGGCGGGAACCTACGAGCAGTACTTC. Protein sequence: CSAPAGTYEQYF.

This clonotype was observed a few times. J is TRBJ2-5 and V is TRBV7-9, with D unclear. Germline V gives CDR1 SEHNR, CDR2 FQNEAQ (reference sequence). The CDR3 consists of 12 residues. With 7 bases removed from V and 7 bases from J, the gap between germline ends came to 13 bases. CDR3 region: CASNVHGWTQYF. CDR3 coding DNA: TGTGCCAGCAACGTCCATGGATGGACCCAGTACTTC. The full variable domain, rest sourced from reference TRBV7-9 and TRBJ2-5, is DTGVSQNPRHKITKRGQNVTFRCDPISEHNRLYWYRQTLGQGPEFLTYFQNEAQLEKSRLLSDRFSAERPKGSFSTLEIQRTEQGDSAMYLCASNVHGWTQYFGPGTRLLVL.

A few counts support this clonotype. The chain couples TRBV4-1 to TRBJ1-2, with unresolved D. In germline, CDR1 is MGHRA, CDR2 YSYEKL. The CDR3 has 14 residues. V was shortened by 1 base and J by 4 bases, with 10 bases between the two germline ends. CDR3 bases: TGCGCCAGCAGCCAAGGGAGATATAGCTATGGCTACACCTTC. Protein sequence: CASSQGRYSYGYTF.

This clonotype was counted between two and nine times. The chain employs TRBV20-1 and TRBJ2-5; TRBD1 matches at 8 bases. Trimming took 5 bases from V and 2 from J; bases not matched to a gene: 7. The CDR3 consists of 14 residues. Germline CDR1 is DFQATT and CDR2 is SNEGSKA (reference sequence). CDR3 protein: CSAVPGTGQETQYF. In nucleotides, the CDR3 is TGCAGTGCTGTCCCCGGGACAGGACAAGAGACCCAGTACTTC.

The chain has TRBV6-2 or TRBV6-3 and TRBJ2-7; 8 bases fit TRBD1. Trimming cost V 11 bases and J 0 bases; bases outside gene matches: 9. Germline loops: CDR1 MNHEY, CDR2 SVGEGT. The CDR3 covers 14 residues. CDR3 bases: TGTGCCGGCGAAGGACAGGGTCCCTCCTACGAGCAGTACGTC. Translated: CAGEGQGPSYEQYV.

This clonotype was observed a handful of times. CDR3 amino acids: CASSPWGPTSGANVLTF. DNA for the CDR3: TGCGCCAGCAGCCCTTGGGGCCCGACCTCTGGGGCCAACGTCCTGACTTTC. This rearrangement joins TRBV4-1 to TRBJ2-6, with a weak D call TRBD1 (5 bases). Germline V CDR1 and CDR2: MGHRA, YSYEKL. Trimming pared 4 bases from V and 0 bases from J, leaving 13 bases between. The CDR3 loop spans 17 amino acids.

This clonotype has a handful of counts. The chain's CDR3 is CASSPRGAPPGANVLTF. The CDR3 region has the DNA TGCGCCAGCAGCCCACGGGGGGCTCCGCCTGGGGCCAACGTCCTGACTTTC. The chain has TRBV4-3 and TRBJ2-6; D is possibly TRBD2 (7 bases). V lost 4 bases to trimming and J lost 2 bases, with 15 bases between them. The CDR3 covers 17 residues. Germline V gives CDR1 LGHNA, CDR2 YSLEER.

The sample holds a few counts of this clonotype. The chain joins TRBV12-5 to TRBJ2-2; D is possibly TRBD1 (5 bases). V was cut by 5 bases and J by 5 bases, with 6 bases left in between. Germline CDR1 LGHNT, CDR2 FRNRAP. The CDR3 runs 12 residues. The CDR3 bases are TGTGCTAGTGGTCCAGGGACCGGGGAGCTGTTTTTT. Protein: CASGPGTGELFF. Complete variable domain (other parts from reference TRBV12-5 and TRBJ2-2): DARVTQTPRHKVTEMGQEVTMRCQPILGHNTVFWYRQTMMQGLELLAYFRNRAPLDDSGMPKDRFSAEMPDATLATLKIQPSEPRDSAVYFCASGPGTGELFFGEGSRLTVL.

This clonotype has a handful of counts. The chain joins TRBV5-1 to TRBJ2-7; D perhaps matches TRBD1 (7 bases). The CDR3 has 14 amino acids. Germline V gene sequence: CDR1 SGHRS, CDR2 YFSETQ. Between the trimmed V and J ends, which lost 0 bases and 6 bases, there was a span of 13 bases. The CDR3 is CASSLAGAGGEQYF. CDR3 sequence (DNA): TGCGCCAGCAGCTTGGCGGGGGCAGGGGGCGAGCAGTACTTC.

This clonotype came up a few times. The chain carries TRBV5-1 and TRBJ2-1; TRBD2 matches at 8 bases. J lost 12 bases, V lost 4 bases, and 21 bases had no gene match. Germline CDR1 SGHRS, CDR2 YFSETQ. The CDR3 is 17 residues long. CDR3 loop: CASSGTASGPLLSLQFF. CDR3 nucleotides: TGCGCCAGCAGCGGGACCGCTAGCGGGCCGCTCCTTTCCTTGCAGTTCTTC.

This clonotype was detected a few times. The gene calls are TRBV6-6 and TRBJ2-7; the match to TRBD2 covers 9 bases. The CDR3 length is 14 residues. CDR1 is MNHNY and CDR2 is SVGAGI in the germline V gene (reference sequence). V dropped 3 bases and J dropped 6; count of bases not matched to a gene: 6. This chain's CDR3 is CASSYRLAVSEQYF. The CDR3 bases are TGTGCCAGCAGTTATCGACTAGCGGTCTCCGAGCAGTACTTC.

This clonotype appeared many times. The chain combines TRBV5-1 with TRBJ2-7; a weak D match, TRBD2 (6 bases). V was cut by 0 bases and J by 0 bases, with 10 bases left in between. The CDR3 is 15 residues long. CDR1 is SGHRS, CDR2 YFSETQ, per germline. This CDR3 is CASSLAAGSSYEQYF. CDR3 sequence (DNA): TGCGCCAGCAGCTTGGCCGCGGGGAGCTCCTACGAGCAGTACTTC.

This clonotype was recorded at least ten times. The genes are TRBV20-1 and TRBJ1-2, with TRBD1 identical over 7 bases. The CDR3 totals 12 residues. V dropped 2 bases and J dropped 7; count of bases not matched to a gene: 4. CDR1 DFQATT and CDR2 SNEGSKA come from the germline V gene (reference sequence). CDR3 protein: CSARSGGGGYTF. CDR3 bases: TGCAGTGCTAGATCAGGGGGAGGTGGCTACACCTTC.

The V call is TRBV29-1, the J call TRBJ1-2, with D possibly matching TRBD1 (5 bases). CDR3 length: 14 residues. V was shortened by 1 base and J by 4 bases, with 13 bases between the two germline ends. From germline, CDR1 is SQVTM and CDR2 ANQGSEA. CDR3 sequence (DNA): TGCAGCGTTGAAGGGGGCCAGGGATCCTATGGCTACACCTTC. Translating it yields CSVEGGQGSYGYTF.